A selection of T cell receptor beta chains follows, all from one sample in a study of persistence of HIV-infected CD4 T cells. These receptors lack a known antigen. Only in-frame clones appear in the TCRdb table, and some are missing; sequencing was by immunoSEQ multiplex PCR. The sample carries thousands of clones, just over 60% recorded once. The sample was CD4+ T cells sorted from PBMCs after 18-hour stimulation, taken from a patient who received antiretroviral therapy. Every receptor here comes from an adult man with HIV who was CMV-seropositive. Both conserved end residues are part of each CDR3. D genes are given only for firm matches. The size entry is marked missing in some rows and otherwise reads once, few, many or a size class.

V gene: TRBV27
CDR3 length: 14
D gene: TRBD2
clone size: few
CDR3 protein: CASRRLAGNYEQYF

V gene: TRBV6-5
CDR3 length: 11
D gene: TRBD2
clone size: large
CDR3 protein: CASSSGTSEFF

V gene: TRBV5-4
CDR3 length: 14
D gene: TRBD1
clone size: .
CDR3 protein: CASSFGQVTDTQYF

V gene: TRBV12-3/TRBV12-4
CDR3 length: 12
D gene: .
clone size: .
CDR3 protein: CASSLEEETQYF

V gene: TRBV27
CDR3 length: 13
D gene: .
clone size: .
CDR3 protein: CASSFTPWEKLFF

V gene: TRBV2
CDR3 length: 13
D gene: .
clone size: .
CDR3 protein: CASRAGRNTEAFF

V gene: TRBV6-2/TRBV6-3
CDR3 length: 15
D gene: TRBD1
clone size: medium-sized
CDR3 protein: CASSPNRGRSDTQYF

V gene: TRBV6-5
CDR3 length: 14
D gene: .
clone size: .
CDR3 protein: CASRTAGTNTEAFF

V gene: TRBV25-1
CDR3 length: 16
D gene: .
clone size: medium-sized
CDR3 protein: CASSKDRSPVGDTQYF

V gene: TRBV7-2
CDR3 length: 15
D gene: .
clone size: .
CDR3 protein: CASSPYLDSVQPQHF

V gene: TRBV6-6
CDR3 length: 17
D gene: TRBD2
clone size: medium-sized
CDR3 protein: CASSRSGLAGNTGELFF

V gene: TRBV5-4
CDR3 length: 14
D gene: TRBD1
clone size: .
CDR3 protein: CASSLDRGPYEQYF

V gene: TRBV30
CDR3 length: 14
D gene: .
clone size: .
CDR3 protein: CAWGLGGGPGELFF

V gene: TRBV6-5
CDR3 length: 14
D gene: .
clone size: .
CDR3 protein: CASGRGFSSYEQYF

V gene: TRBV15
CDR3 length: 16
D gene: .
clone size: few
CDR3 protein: CATSPKAAGGGDTQYF

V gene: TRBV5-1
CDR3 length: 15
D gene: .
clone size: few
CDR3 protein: CASSPAGTLGNTIYF

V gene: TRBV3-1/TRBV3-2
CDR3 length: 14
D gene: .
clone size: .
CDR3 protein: CASSQAAGGETQYF

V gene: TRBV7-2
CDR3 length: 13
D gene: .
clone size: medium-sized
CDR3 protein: CASSSVWGEKLFF

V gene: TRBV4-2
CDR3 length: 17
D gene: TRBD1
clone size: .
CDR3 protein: CASSQEYTGVYNSPLHF

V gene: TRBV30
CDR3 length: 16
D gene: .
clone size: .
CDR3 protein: CAFHPYPGLMNTEAFF

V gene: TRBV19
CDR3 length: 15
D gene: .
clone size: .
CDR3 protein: CASSKGQQNTGELFF

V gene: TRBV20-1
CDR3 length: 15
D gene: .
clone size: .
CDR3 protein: CSASLAYRNFYGYTF

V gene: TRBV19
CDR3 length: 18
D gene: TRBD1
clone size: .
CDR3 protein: CASSIDRATGVNTGELFF

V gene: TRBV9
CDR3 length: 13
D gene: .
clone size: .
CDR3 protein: CASSLARTDTQYF

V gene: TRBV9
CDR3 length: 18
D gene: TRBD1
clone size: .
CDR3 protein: CASSVGSRGRDWGTEAFF

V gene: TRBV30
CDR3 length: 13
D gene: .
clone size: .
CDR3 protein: CAWSVGPTRTQYF

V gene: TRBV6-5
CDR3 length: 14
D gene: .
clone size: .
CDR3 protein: CASSWGRRNEKLFF

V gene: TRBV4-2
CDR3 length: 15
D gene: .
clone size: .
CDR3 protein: CASSQEAGANQPQHF

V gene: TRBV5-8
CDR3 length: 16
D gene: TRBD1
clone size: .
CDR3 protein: CASSAPGQSYNTEAFF

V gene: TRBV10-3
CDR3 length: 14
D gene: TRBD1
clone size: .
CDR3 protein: CAIRTGGSSYEQYF

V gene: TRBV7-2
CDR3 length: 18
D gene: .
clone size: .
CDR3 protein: CASSQKSQGSTNTGELFF

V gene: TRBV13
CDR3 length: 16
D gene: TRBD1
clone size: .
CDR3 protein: CASSLRTGGLGNTIYF

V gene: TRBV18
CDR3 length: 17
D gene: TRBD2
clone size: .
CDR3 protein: CASSPAGGIPGANVLTF